This T cell receptor (beta chain) was identified in a study of cytomegalovirus exposure and HLA in healthy donors. The CDR3 is 15 amino acids. The V and J ends lost 4 bases and 1 base, in that order; junction bases with no gene match: 7. Germline lookup yields CDR1 SGDLS and CDR2 YYNGEE. PCR employed 60 Vbeta and 13 Jbeta primers. Sequencing used immunoSEQ multiplex PCR; TCRdb keeps in-frame clones, though not all of them. The sample lists around 140,000 clones, 80% to 90% seen once, with roughly 5% in the top ten. In its sample, this clone was seen once. The sequence came from a woman between 25 and 40 years old in good health and CMV-seronegative. The specimen was PBMCs. V usage is TRBV9 and J usage is TRBJ1-1; 7 bases fit TRBD1. For the CDR3, the DNA is TGTGCCAGCAGCCCCAGGGGGGACTCGAACACTGAAGCTTTCTTT. This gives the protein CASSPRGDSNTEAFF.